These T cell receptor beta chains were read from a single sample in a study of T cells after yellow fever vaccination. Each CDR3 protein gets one entry after TCRdb re-called the 5' RACE reads with MiXCR. The profile shows roughly 520,000 distinct CDR3 sequences, 21% of them singletons. This specimen consisted of PBMCs, obtained about 21 days after the first yellow fever vaccination. The source is a man aged 18 to 35 who received the YFV17D yellow fever vaccine. The CDR3 runs from the conserved cysteine through the conserved F or W. The D gene is left open where the match is weak. Rows may omit the clone size; those that give it use once, few, many or a size class.

v_gene	abundance	j_gene	d_gene	CDR3aa	CDR3nt
TRBV7-2	NA	TRBJ1-1	NA	CASSLYSSMNTEAFF	TGTGCCAGCAGCTTATATAGCAGCATGAACACTGAAGCTTTCTTT
TRBV4-1	few	TRBJ2-5	TRBD1	CASSQEDRGQETQYF	TGCGCCAGCAGCCAAGAAGACAGGGGGCAAGAGACCCAGTACTTC
TRBV9	NA	TRBJ1-5	NA	CASSVSGPQHF	TGTGCCAGCAGCGTAAGTGGGCCCCAGCATTTT
TRBV29-1	NA	TRBJ1-1	NA	CSVDGGEAFF	TGCAGCGTTGACGGCGGCGAAGCTTTCTTT
TRBV4-2	many	TRBJ1-1	NA	CASSLDQGRTEAFF	TGTGCCAGCAGCCTAGATCAGGGAAGGACTGAAGCTTTCTTT
TRBV6-1	NA	TRBJ2-1	NA	CASSRQGDYNEQFF	TGTGCCAGCAGTAGGCAGGGCGACTACAATGAGCAGTTCTTC
TRBV28	NA	TRBJ1-2	NA	CASSFSTPPRHGYTF	TGTGCCAGCAGCTTTTCGACGCCACCAAGGCATGGCTACACCTTC
TRBV12-3/TRBV12-4	many	TRBJ1-5	NA	CASSLGEGQPQHF	TGTGCCAGCAGTTTAGGCGAGGGTCAGCCCCAGCATTTT
TRBV7-2	NA	TRBJ1-5	NA	CASSFWGEQPQHF	TGTGCCAGCAGCTTCTGGGGAGAACAGCCCCAGCATTTT
TRBV10-3	few	TRBJ2-1	TRBD2	CATKAGGVYNEQFF	TGTGCCACCAAAGCGGGGGGGGTCTACAATGAGCAGTTCTTC
TRBV15	few	TRBJ1-1	NA	CATSRDGQSEAFF	TGTGCCACCAGCAGAGATGGGCAGTCTGAAGCTTTCTTT